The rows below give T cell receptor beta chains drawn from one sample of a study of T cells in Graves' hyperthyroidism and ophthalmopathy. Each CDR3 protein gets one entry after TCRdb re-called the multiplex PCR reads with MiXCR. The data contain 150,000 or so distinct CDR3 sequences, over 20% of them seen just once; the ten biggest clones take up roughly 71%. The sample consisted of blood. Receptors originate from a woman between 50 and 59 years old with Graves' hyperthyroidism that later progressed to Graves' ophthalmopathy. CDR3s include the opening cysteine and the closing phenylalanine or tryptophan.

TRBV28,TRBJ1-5,CASRRDQPQHF
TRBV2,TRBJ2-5,CASSIPRGMVGETQYF
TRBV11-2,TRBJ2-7,CASSANYEQYF
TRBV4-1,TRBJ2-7,CATSPGTGIGSYEQYF
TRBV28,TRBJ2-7,CASSLTYSYEQYF
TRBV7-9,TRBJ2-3,CASSLASSRTDTQYF
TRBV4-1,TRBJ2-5,CASSQDGRGPETQYF
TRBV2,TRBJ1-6,CASSAGDRANSPLHF
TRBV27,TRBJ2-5,CASSLSGIGGLGETQYF
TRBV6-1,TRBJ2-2,CASSSPSGWGGELFF
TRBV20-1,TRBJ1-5,CSARADRGRDNQPQHF
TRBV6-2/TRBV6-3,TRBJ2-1,CASSYGGGRADEQFF
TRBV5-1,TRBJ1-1,CASSLTGKDTEAFF
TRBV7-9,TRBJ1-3,CASSLGGLSGNTIYF
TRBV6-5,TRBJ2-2,CASSYQSTGNTGELFF
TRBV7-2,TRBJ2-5,CASSSRVQETQYF
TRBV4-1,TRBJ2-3,CASSQVYLERDFTDTQYF
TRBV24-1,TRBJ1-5,CATSDFSDSQPQHF
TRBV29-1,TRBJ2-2,CGVARGNTGELFF
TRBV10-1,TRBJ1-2,CASSDQYGYTF
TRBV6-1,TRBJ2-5,CAIRRTSGSPGETQYF
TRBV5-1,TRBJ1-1,CASSLNREAFF
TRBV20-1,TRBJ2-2,CSARDLDRGQYGELFF
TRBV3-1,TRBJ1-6,CASSQGEGSPLHF
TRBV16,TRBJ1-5,CASSQFQGQGNQPQHF
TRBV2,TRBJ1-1,CASSDTRTEAFF
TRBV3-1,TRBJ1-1,CASSRQGAGEAFF
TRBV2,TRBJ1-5,CASSEVSGGGQPQHF
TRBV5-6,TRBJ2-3,CASKRLLTDTQYF
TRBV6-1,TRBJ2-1,CASSVRDRGNNEQFF
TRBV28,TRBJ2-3,CASSGSGTDTQYF
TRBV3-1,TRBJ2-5,CASSRTIGLAGEETQYF
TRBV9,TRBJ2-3,CASSSESGTDTQYF
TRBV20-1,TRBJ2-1,CSASVHSGEREQFF
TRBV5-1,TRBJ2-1,CASRPSGAFYNEQFF
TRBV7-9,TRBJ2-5,CASSLGGIRETQYF
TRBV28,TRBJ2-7,CASSTQTLGSYEQYF
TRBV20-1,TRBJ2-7,CSARHPSGSFYEQYF
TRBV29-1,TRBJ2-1,CSVESASGSSYNEQFF
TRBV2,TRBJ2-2,CASSPTANTGELFF
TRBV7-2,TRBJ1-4,CASSLTASHEKLFF
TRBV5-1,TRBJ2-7,CASSLGGTGHYEQYF
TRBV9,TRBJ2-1,CASSDRLAGGPGANEQFF
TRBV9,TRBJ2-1,CASSVGQANNEQFF
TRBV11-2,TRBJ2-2,CASSFPANTGELFF
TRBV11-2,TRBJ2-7,CASSLGTSGNYEQYF
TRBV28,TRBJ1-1,CASSHLGQGTNTEAFF
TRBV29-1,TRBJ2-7,CSVTGTSYEQYF
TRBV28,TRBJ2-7,CASRPETGVRHEQYF
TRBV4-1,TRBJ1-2,CASSQNIQGGDGYTF
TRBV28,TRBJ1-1,CASSHLGQGASIAEAFF
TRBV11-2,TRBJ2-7,CASSPGGGLAVHEQYF
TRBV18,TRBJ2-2,CASSADSLLSTGELFF
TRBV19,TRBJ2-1,CASSMGRELFNEQFF
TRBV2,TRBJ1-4,CASREDSYNEKLFF
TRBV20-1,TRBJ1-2,CSARALEGPNYGYTF
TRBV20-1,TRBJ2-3,CSAGGLAGKEVVSDTQYF